The rows below give T cell receptor beta chains drawn from one sample of a study of OX40 agonist ivuxolimab in advanced cancers. Sequencing was performed with immunoSEQ multiplex PCR; in TCRdb, only in-frame clones are kept and a portion is missing. The sample has some 72,000 clones; 92% are singletons. The sequences come from CD4+ or CD8+ T cells sorted from blood, collected in a trial of the OX40 agonist ivuxolimab. The source is an adult with an advanced solid tumor such as melanoma, head and neck, liver or kidney cancer. CDR3s include the opening cysteine and the closing phenylalanine or tryptophan. The D gene is left open where the match is weak. Clone size appears in some rows only: once, few, many, or a class for an expanded clone.

J,D,size,V,CDR3,DNA
TRBJ2-2,-,-,TRBV5-4,CASTIWDGGGELFF,TGTGCCAGCACCATTTGGGACGGTGGCGGGGAGCTGTTTTTT
TRBJ1-6,-,many,TRBV5-6,CASSPGAGSPLHF,TGTGCCAGCAGCCCCGGGGCGGGTTCACCCCTCCACTTT
TRBJ1-2,-,once,TRBV7-2,CASTLGSGGYTF,TGTGCCAGCACCCTGGGATCGGGTGGCTACACCTTC
TRBJ2-7,TRBD2,-,TRBV11-2,CASSLGTSGEQYF,TGTGCCAGCAGCTTAGGGACTAGCGGGGAGCAGTACTTC
TRBJ2-1,-,-,TRBV5-8,CASRGGRAGEQFF,TGTGCCAGCAGGGGTGGTAGAGCGGGTGAGCAGTTCTTC
TRBJ2-7,TRBD1,-,TRBV7-6,CASSLAGTGAYEQYF,TGTGCCAGCAGCTTAGCCGGGACAGGGGCCTACGAGCAGTACTTC
TRBJ1-5,-,-,TRBV14,CASSQDRAWNSNQPQHF,TGTGCCAGCAGCCAAGACAGGGCATGGAATAGCAATCAGCCCCAGCATTTT
TRBJ1-1,-,-,TRBV9,CASSVAGGPEAFF,TGTGCCAGCAGCGTTGCGGGGGGCCCCGAAGCTTTCTTT
TRBJ2-1,TRBD2,-,TRBV4-2,CASSQEAGGYNEQFF,TGTGCCAGCAGCCAAGAAGCGGGGGGGTACAATGAGCAGTTCTTC
TRBJ2-3,TRBD1,-,TRBV16,CASSQSAGTGTADTQYF,TGTGCCAGCAGCCAATCGGCCGGGACAGGGACCGCAGATACGCAGTATTTT
TRBJ2-7,TRBD2,-,TRBV27,CASMGRGVEQYF,TGTGCCAGCATGGGACGGGGGGTGGAGCAGTACTTC
TRBJ2-6,-,-,TRBV10-1,CASSGFTGVLTF,TGCGCCAGCAGTGGGTTTACGGGCGTCCTGACTTTC
TRBJ2-1,-,-,TRBV9,CASSVGPSADNEQFF,TGTGCCAGCAGCGTAGGGCCGTCGGCGGACAATGAGCAGTTCTTC
TRBJ2-1,-,-,TRBV7-6,CASSLVVGDEQFF,TGTGCCAGCAGCTTAGTGGTGGGCGACGAGCAGTTCTTC
TRBJ2-5,-,-,TRBV6-5,CASSYFETQYF,TGTGCCAGCAGTTATTTCGAGACCCAGTACTTC
TRBJ2-7,TRBD1,-,TRBV6-1,CASSHTGTGAYEQYF,TGTGCCAGCAGCCACACCGGGACAGGAGCCTACGAGCAGTACTTC
TRBJ2-7,-,-,TRBV19,CASSITATHYEQYF,TGTGCCAGTAGTATTACGGCGACGCACTACGAGCAGTACTTC
TRBJ2-7,-,-,TRBV21-1,CASSTGEQYF,TGTGCCAGCAGCACAGGCGAGCAGTACTTC
TRBJ2-5,TRBD2,-,TRBV5-4,CASSHPPGLAGGPQETQYF,TGTGCCAGCAGCCATCCGCCGGGACTAGCGGGGGGGCCCCAAGAGACCCAGTACTTC
TRBJ1-1,TRBD1,-,TRBV2,CAGQGDVLNTEAFF,TGTGCCGGACAGGGGGACGTATTGAACACTGAAGCTTTCTTT
TRBJ2-7,TRBD1,-,TRBV9,CASSAGDRAYEQYF,TGTGCCAGCAGCGCGGGGGACAGGGCGTACGAGCAGTACTTC
TRBJ2-5,-,-,TRBV9,CASSVGAGSETQYF,TGTGCCAGCAGCGTAGGTGCGGGGTCAGAGACCCAGTACTTC
TRBJ2-3,-,-,TRBV4-2,CASSQEGDPTDTQYF,TGTGCCAGCAGCCAAGAGGGGGACCCGACAGATACGCAGTATTTT
TRBJ2-3,TRBD1,-,TRBV5-1,CASSLGDRVPTDTQYF,TGCGCCAGCAGCTTGGGGGACAGGGTTCCCACAGATACGCAGTATTTT
TRBJ1-5,-,-,TRBV6-1,CASSAGVEGPSNQPQHF,TGTGCCAGCAGTGCTGGTGTGGAGGGACCATCCAATCAGCCCCAGCATTTT
TRBJ2-7,TRBD2,once,TRBV9,CASSPSGVAGFYEQYF,TGTGCCAGCAGCCCCTCCGGGGTAGCGGGCTTTTACGAGCAGTACTTC
TRBJ2-7,TRBD1,-,TRBV27,CASRAFPGQGSYEQYF,TGTGCCAGCAGGGCGTTTCCGGGACAGGGATCTTACGAGCAGTACTTC
TRBJ1-1,TRBD1,-,TRBV6-5,CASRGGTESGTEAFF,TGTGCCAGCAGAGGGGGGACAGAATCGGGCACTGAAGCTTTCTTT
TRBJ2-1,TRBD1,once,TRBV5-6,CASSLPGGFNEQFF,TGTGCCAGCAGCTTGCCAGGGGGTTTCAATGAGCAGTTCTTC
TRBJ1-1,TRBD1,-,TRBV9,CASSEPGTGGDWNTEAFF,TGTGCCAGCAGCGAACCCGGGACAGGGGGCGATTGGAACACTGAAGCTTTCTTT
TRBJ2-1,-,-,TRBV27,CASSLQTSYNEQFF,TGTGCCAGCAGTTTACAGACCTCCTACAATGAGCAGTTCTTC
TRBJ2-2,TRBD2,-,TRBV27,CASTSPGLAGGNTGELFF,TGTGCCAGCACCTCCCCGGGACTAGCGGGGGGGAACACCGGGGAGCTGTTTTTT
TRBJ1-3,-,once,TRBV30,CAWTPSDSGNTIYF,TGTGCCTGGACCCCTTCCGACTCTGGAAACACCATATATTTT
TRBJ1-1,-,-,TRBV7-2,CASSLGWGAEAFF,TGTGCCAGCAGCTTAGGTTGGGGAGCTGAAGCTTTCTTT
TRBJ1-1,-,few,TRBV19,CASSIVQDTEAFF,TGTGCCAGTAGTATCGTTCAGGACACTGAAGCTTTCTTT
TRBJ1-6,-,-,TRBV13,CASSSPQLRVGSPLHF,TGTGCCAGCAGCTCGCCCCAGCTCAGGGTCGGATCACCCCTCCACTTT
TRBJ1-1,-,-,TRBV5-6,CASSLDQGTTEAFF,TGTGCCAGCAGCTTGGATCAGGGAACTACTGAAGCTTTCTTT
TRBJ1-2,-,few,TRBV19,CASSIQGYGYTF,TGTGCCAGTAGTATACAAGGGTATGGCTACACCTTC
TRBJ2-1,-,-,TRBV4-3,CASSQEGWNEQFF,TGCGCCAGCAGCCAAGAGGGGTGGAATGAGCAGTTCTTC
TRBJ1-2,-,once,TRBV7-6,CASSPGARPEQGDYGYTF,TGTGCCAGCAGCCCTGGGGCCCGTCCGGAACAGGGAGACTATGGCTACACCTTC
TRBJ2-2,-,-,TRBV7-9,CASSLVLGVGELFF,TGTGCCAGCAGCTTGGTTCTCGGAGTAGGGGAGCTGTTTTTT
TRBJ2-1,-,-,TRBV27,CASSYNPSGTYNEQFF,TGTGCCAGCAGTTATAACCCCTCGGGGACCTACAATGAGCAGTTCTTC
TRBJ2-2,TRBD1,-,TRBV25-1,CASSPGQGNTGELFF,TGTGCCAGCAGCCCGGGACAGGGGAACACCGGGGAGCTGTTTTTT
TRBJ2-7,-,-,TRBV14,CASSQLYDSFYEQYF,TGTGCCAGCAGCCAACTGTACGACAGTTTCTACGAGCAGTACTTC
TRBJ2-7,-,once,TRBV13,CASSWGPSSSYEQYF,TGTGCCAGCAGCTGGGGACCCTCAAGCTCCTACGAGCAGTACTTC